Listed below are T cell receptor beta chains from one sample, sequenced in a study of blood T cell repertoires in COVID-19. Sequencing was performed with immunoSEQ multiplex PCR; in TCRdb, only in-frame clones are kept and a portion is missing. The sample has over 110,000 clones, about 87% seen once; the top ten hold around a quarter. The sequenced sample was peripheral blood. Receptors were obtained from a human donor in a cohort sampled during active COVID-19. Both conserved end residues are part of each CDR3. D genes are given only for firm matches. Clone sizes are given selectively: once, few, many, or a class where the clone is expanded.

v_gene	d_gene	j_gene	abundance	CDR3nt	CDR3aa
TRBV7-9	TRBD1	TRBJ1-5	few	TGTGCCAGCAGCTCAGCCGGACAGGGCAGTCCCCAGCATTTT	CASSSAGQGSPQHF
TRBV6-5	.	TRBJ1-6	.	TGTGCCAGCAGGCCCGGCTATAATTCACCCCTCCACTTT	CASRPGYNSPLHF
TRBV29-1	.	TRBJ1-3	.	TGCAGCGTTTCTACCGGGACAGGAAACACCATATATTTT	CSVSTGTGNTIYF
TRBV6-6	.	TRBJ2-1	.	TGTGCCAGCACCCGACAGAGGAGCTCCTACAATGAGCAGTTCTTC	CASTRQRSSYNEQFF
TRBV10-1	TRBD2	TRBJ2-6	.	TGCGCCAGCAGTGGGGGGGGCTCTGGGGCCAACGTCCTGACTTTC	CASSGGGSGANVLTF
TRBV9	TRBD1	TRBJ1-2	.	TGTGCCAGCAGCGTAGAGCCGGGACAGGGGTACGGCTACACCTTC	CASSVEPGQGYGYTF
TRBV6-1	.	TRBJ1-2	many	TGTGCCAGCAGTGAGTATAATTCGCCGCGGGGGCCGAGGAATGGCTACACCTTC	CASSEYNSPRGPRNGYTF
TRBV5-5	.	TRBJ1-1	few	TGTGCCAGCAGTGCTACAGGTTCCGCGGGGACTGAAGCTTTCTTT	CASSATGSAGTEAFF
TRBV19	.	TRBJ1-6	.	TGTGCCAGTAGTTACACAGGGCGGAATTCACCCCTCCACTTT	CASSYTGRNSPLHF
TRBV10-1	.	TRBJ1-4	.	TGCGCCACCAGGGCGGGAGAAAAACTGTTTTTT	CATRAGEKLFF
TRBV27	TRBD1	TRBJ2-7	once	TGTGCCAGCAGTCTCTACAGGGGGCAGAACGAGCAGTACTTC	CASSLYRGQNEQYF
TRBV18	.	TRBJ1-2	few	TGTGCCAGCTCACTGACGGAGACTAACTATGGCTACACCTTC	CASSLTETNYGYTF
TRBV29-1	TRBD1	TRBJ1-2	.	TGCAGCGGAGATACCGGGACAGGGTACGGCTACACCTTC	CSGDTGTGYGYTF
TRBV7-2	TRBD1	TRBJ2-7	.	TGTGCCAGCAGCTTATCGGGACAGGGGGCGTACGAGCAGTACTTC	CASSLSGQGAYEQYF
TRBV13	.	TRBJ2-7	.	TGTGCCAGCAGCCCAGGTCCCTCCTACGAGCAGTACTTC	CASSPGPSYEQYF
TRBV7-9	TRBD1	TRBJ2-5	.	TGTGCCAGCAGCTTAAGGACAGGGAGAGAGACCCAGTACTTC	CASSLRTGRETQYF
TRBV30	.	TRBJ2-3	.	TGTGCCTGGACCTCAGATCGCACAGATACGCAGTATTTT	CAWTSDRTDTQYF
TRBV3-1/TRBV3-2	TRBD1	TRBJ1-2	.	TGTGCCAGCAGCCCGAGCCGGGACAGTAACTATGGCTACACCTTC	CASSPSRDSNYGYTF
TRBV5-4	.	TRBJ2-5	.	TGTGCCAGCAGCTATGTCCTAGCTGAGACCCAGTACTTC	CASSYVLAETQYF
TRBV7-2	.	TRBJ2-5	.	TGTGCCAGCAGCACACAGGGAGGGCAAGAGACCCAGTACTTC	CASSTQGGQETQYF
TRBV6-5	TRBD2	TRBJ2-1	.	TGTGCCAGCACGGGACTAGCCTACAATGAGCAGTTCTTC	CASTGLAYNEQFF
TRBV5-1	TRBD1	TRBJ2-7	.	TGCGCCAGCAGCTTGGGGGTTGGACAGGGATTGTACGAGCAGTACTTC	CASSLGVGQGLYEQYF
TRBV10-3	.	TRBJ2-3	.	TGTGCCATCAGTAGACAGGTGACAGATACGCAGTATTTT	CAISRQVTDTQYF
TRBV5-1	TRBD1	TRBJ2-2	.	TGCGCCAGCAGCCTTAACCGGGACAGGGCCGGGGAGCTGTTTTTT	CASSLNRDRAGELFF
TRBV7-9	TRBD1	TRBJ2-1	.	TGTGCCAGCAGCTCGGGCAGGGGGCCATCCTACAATGAGCAGTTCTTC	CASSSGRGPSYNEQFF
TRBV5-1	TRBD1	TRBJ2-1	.	TGCGCCAGCAGCGAAGGGGGCGCTACCTACAATGAGCAGTTCTTC	CASSEGGATYNEQFF
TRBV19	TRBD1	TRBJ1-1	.	TGTGCCAGTTATCGTAGGACAGGGAAAACTGAAGCTTTCTTT	CASYRRTGKTEAFF
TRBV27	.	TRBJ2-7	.	TGTGCCAGCGCACGGTACGAGCAGTACTTC	CASARYEQYF
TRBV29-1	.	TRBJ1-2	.	TGCAGCGTTGAAGACGGTAACTATGGCTACACCTTC	CSVEDGNYGYTF
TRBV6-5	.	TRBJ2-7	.	TGTGCCAGCAGCGTGTCTCTTAGCTCCTACGAGCAGTACTTC	CASSVSLSSYEQYF
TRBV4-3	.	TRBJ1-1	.	TGCGCCAGCAGCCAAGCGATCCAGGGCTCGAACACTGAAGCTTTCTTT	CASSQAIQGSNTEAFF
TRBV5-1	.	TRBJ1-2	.	TGCGCCAGCAGCTTGGATGGGGGCAGCTATGGCTACACCTTC	CASSLDGGSYGYTF
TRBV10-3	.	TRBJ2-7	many	TGTGCCATCAGTTACCAACACGACTCCTACGAGCAGTACTTC	CAISYQHDSYEQYF
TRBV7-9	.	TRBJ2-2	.	TGTGCCAGCAGCCCTCGTGAGGGCTGGTTCACCGGGGAGCTGTTTTTT	CASSPREGWFTGELFF
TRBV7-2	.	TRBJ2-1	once	TGTGCCAGCAGCAAGAAGAGGGACTTTTACAATGAGCAGTTCTTC	CASSKKRDFYNEQFF
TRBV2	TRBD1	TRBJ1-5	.	TGTGCCAGCAGGGACAGGACGAGTGATCAGCCCCAGCATTTT	CASRDRTSDQPQHF
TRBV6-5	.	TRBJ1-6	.	TGTGCCAGCAGTTACTCATCGGTAGGGGGAAGTTCACCCCTCCACTTT	CASSYSSVGGSSPLHF
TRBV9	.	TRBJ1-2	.	TGTGCCAGCAGCGTAGAACCCGGCGGGGGGGCGACTTCCCGCTACACCTTC	CASSVEPGGGATSRYTF
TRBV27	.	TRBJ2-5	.	TGTGCCAGCAGTTTATCCACAGAGTCGGTGACCCAGTACTTC	CASSLSTESVTQYF
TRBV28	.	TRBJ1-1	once	TGTGCCAGCAGAGTGGAGGGAAGAACTGAAGCTTTCTTT	CASRVEGRTEAFF
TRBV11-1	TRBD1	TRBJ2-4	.	TGTGCCAGCAGCTTGCCCGGGACAGGGGGCAACATTCAGTACTTC	CASSLPGTGGNIQYF
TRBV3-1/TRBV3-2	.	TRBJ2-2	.	TGTGCCAGCAGCCCCTTCAGCGGGAAGGGGGGCGGGGAGCTGTTTTTT	CASSPFSGKGGGELFF
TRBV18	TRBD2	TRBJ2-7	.	TGTGCCAGCTCGCGTAGCGGGGGGGCGACCGAGCAGTACTTC	CASSRSGGATEQYF
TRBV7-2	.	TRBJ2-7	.	TGTGCCAGCAGCTCGAGGGCGGAGGGGCCCTACGAGCAGTACTTC	CASSSRAEGPYEQYF
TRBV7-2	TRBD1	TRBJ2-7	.	TGTGCCAGCAGCTTAGCGATTGGGACAGCTTACGAGCAGTACTTC	CASSLAIGTAYEQYF
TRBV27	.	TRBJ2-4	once	TGTGCCAGCAGTTCCAGGGGATTTGTAGGGGCTAGTCACATTCAGTACTTC	CASSSRGFVGASHIQYF
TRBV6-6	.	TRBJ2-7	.	TGTGCCAGCAGTCCGCAGGGGTGGGAGCAGTACTTC	CASSPQGWEQYF
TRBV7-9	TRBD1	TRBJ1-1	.	TGTGCCAGCAGCTCAAGACAGGGCGTGAACACTGAAGCTTTCTTT	CASSSRQGVNTEAFF
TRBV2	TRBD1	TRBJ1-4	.	TGTGCCAGCAGCGGGTGGACAGGCCACAATGAAAAACTGTTTTTT	CASSGWTGHNEKLFF
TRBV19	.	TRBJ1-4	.	TGTGCCGCCGGCCAGGGTGAAAAACTGTTTTTT	CAAGQGEKLFF
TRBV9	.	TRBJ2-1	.	TGTGCCAGCAGCGTAAGAGGCGGGGGCCCCTACAATGAGCAGTTCTTC	CASSVRGGGPYNEQFF
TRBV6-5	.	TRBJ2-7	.	TGTGCCAGCAGACCCTTGCGGGGGCCTTCCTACGAGCAGTACTTC	CASRPLRGPSYEQYF
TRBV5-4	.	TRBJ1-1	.	TGTGCCAGCAGCTTCCAGGGGCGGAACACTGAAGCTTTCTTT	CASSFQGRNTEAFF
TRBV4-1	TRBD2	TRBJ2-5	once	TGCGCCAGCAGCCTTCGGGTAGCGGGGGATCAAGAGACCCAGTACTTC	CASSLRVAGDQETQYF
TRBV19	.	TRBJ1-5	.	TGTGCCAGTAGTATAGGCAGGGTTGACAATCAGCCCCAGCATTTT	CASSIGRVDNQPQHF